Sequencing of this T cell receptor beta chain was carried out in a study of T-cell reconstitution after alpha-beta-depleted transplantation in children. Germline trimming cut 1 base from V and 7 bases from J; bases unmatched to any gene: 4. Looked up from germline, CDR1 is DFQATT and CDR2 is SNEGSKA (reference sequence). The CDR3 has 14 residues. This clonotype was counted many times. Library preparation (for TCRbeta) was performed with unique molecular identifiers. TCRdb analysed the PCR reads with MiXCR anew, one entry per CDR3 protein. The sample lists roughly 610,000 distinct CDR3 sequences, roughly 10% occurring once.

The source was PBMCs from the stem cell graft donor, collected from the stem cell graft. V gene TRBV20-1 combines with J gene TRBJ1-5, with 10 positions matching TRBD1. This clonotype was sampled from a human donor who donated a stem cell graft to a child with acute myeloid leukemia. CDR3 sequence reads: CSARVGQGSQPQHF. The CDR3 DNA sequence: TGCAGTGCTAGAGTGGGACAGGGGTCACAGCCCCAGCATTTT.